The TCR beta chain under discussion was sequenced for a study of blood T cell repertoires in COVID-19. Whole-study context: COVID-19 samples from acute and convalescent phases originated in the United States, Italy and Spain. PBMCs, B-cell-depleted T cells, or T cells were the source of the cDNA or gDNA that made up the material.

The germline V gene encodes CDR1 MNHEY and CDR2 SVGAGI. The CDR3 sequence is 14 residues long. J was trimmed by 6 bases and V by 6 bases; bases with no gene match: 7. Original handling: Reference gene primer amplification gave estimated nucleated cell counts. Sequencing used immunoSEQ multiplex PCR; TCRdb keeps in-frame clones, though not all of them. That table supplies the V and J calls and clone size; D and trimming were determined from the DNA. The sample has 300,000 to 400,000 clones; about 93% are singletons. Source material: peripheral blood. This TCR was sampled from a woman aged 18-29 years who had recovered from COVID-19. The chain recombines TRBV6-5 with TRBJ1-5; 8 nucleotides line up with TRBD1. CDR3 region: CASRRGQGTQPQHF. The CDR3 bases are TGTGCCAGCAGGAGAGGACAGGGCACTCAGCCCCAGCATTTT.